This TCR beta chain emerged from a study of T cell responses to AZD1222 COVID-19 vaccine. Findings and limits, study-wide: Vaccine-associated CD4 TCRs spanned spike, dominant at 160-218 and 743-854.

Profiling relied on immunoSEQ multiplex PCR, and the TCRdb table lists in-frame clones only, not all of them. The repertoire holds 200,000 or so clones, with just under 90% as singletons. As for this clone: Its antigen is unknown.

The V gene end was trimmed by 5 bases and the J gene end by 4 bases; junction bases not matched to a gene: 7. Germline V CDR1 and CDR2: SNHLY, FYNNEI. This CDR3 has 15 amino acids. The sequence was obtained from an adult in good health. The chain uses TRBV2 and TRBJ1-5; 8 positions agree with TRBD1. Specimen: peripheral blood, collected on day 0 of AZD1222 vaccination. Here the CDR3 reads CASSKGRQGNQPQHF. CDR3 in DNA: TGTGCCAGCAGTAAGGGAAGACAGGGGAATCAGCCCCAGCATTTT.